The 14 T cell receptor beta chains reported below all come from one sample, sequenced in a study of a mutant IDH1 vaccine in newly diagnosed glioma. Noted time point: baseline, week 1 (first vaccination visit). The treatment is: pre-vaccination baseline after standard-of-care therapy. Produced via immunoSEQ multiplex PCR; TCRdb's table is partial and in-frame only. This sample has around 18,000 clones, with roughly 95% found just once. Source: peripheral blood mononuclear cells (PBMCs), taken from a glioma patient treated with radiotherapy, temozolomide or both. The receptors originated from a woman aged 18-29 years with glioma. Some clones in this sample may be carry-over from other donors' samples.

This chain connects TRBV19 to TRBJ1-2; D gene uncertain. The V end lost 1 base, the J end lost 6 bases, and 6 bases lay between the germline ends. Germline V gives CDR1 LNHDA, CDR2 SQIVND (reference sequence). The CDR3 extends over 12 amino acids. CDR3 in amino acids: CASSIAPDGYTF. CDR3 coding DNA: TGTGCCAGTAGTATAGCCCCGGATGGCTACACCTTC.

The chain recombines TRBV6-6 with TRBJ2-1, with TRBD2 as a possible D gene (5 bases). V lost 2 bases and J lost 3, with 5 bases in between. Per germline, CDR1 MNHNY and CDR2 SVGAGI (reference sequence). The CDR3 runs 13 residues. The CDR3 DNA reads as TGTGCCAGCAGTTACCGGGACTACAATGAGCAGTTCTTC. Encoded protein: CASSYRDYNEQFF.

The V call is TRBV6-5, the J call TRBJ2-7, with 9 bases aligning to TRBD1. V shed 4 bases, J shed 5 bases, and the junction held 9 bases outside the gene matches. The CDR3 is 15 amino acids. The germline gives CDR1 MNHEY, CDR2 SVGAGI. Here the CDR3 DNA reads TGTGCCAGCAGTTGGTCCGGGACAGGGCTCAACGAGCAGTACTTC. It specifies CASSWSGTGLNEQYF.

The CDR3 nucleotides read TGTGCCAGCAGCAAAATAGGACAGCTAGAGACCCAGTACTTC. Translating it yields CASSKIGQLETQYF. The genes are TRBV5-8 and TRBJ2-5, with TRBD1 as a possible D gene (6 bases). The V end lost 4 bases, the J end lost 4 bases, and 14 bases lay between the germline ends. The germline gives CDR1 SGHTS, CDR2 YDEGEE. CDR3 length: 14 residues. The variable domain in full, completed from reference TRBV5-8 and TRBJ2-5, reads EAGVTQSPTHLIKTRGQQATLRCSPISGHTSVYWYQQALGLGLQFLLWYDEGEERNRGNFPPRFSGRQFPNYSSELNVNALELEDSALYLCASSKIGQLETQYFGPGTRLLVL.

V is TRBV4-1 and J is TRBJ1-3; a weak D match, TRBD1 (6 bases). V lost 0 bases, J lost 4 bases, and 10 bases lay in between. The germline CDR1 and CDR2 sequences are MGHRA and YSYEKL. This CDR3 is 15 amino acids long. Here the CDR3 reads CASSQDRGRGNTIYF. The CDR3, as DNA: TGCGCCAGCAGCCAAGACAGGGGCCGCGGAAACACCATATATTTT.

This chain uses TRBV27 with TRBJ2-7, with D possibly TRBD1 on 7 matching bases. V dropped 5 bases and J dropped 7 bases, with 12 bases sitting between them. The germline CDR1 and CDR2 sequences are MNHEY and SMNVEV (reference sequence). The CDR3 totals 12 residues. CDR3 sequence reads: CASSHQGGEQYF. CDR3 DNA sequence: TGTGCCAGCAGTCACCAGGGGGGTGAGCAGTACTTC.

The genes are TRBV11-2 and TRBJ1-3; D unclear. The ends were cut back, 3 bases at V and 2 bases at J, with 2 bases in the middle. CDR1 and CDR2 (germline): SGHAT, FQNNGV. The CDR3 totals 12 residues. The CDR3 protein is CASSFPGNTIYF. The DNA for the CDR3 is TGTGCCAGCAGCTTCCCTGGAAACACCATATATTTT.

This clone was observed once. The rearrangement uses TRBV2 and TRBJ2-5, with D perhaps matching TRBD1 (5 bases). Germline CDR1 is SNHLY and CDR2 is FYNNEI. The V gene lost 8 bases and the J gene lost 2 bases, with 18 bases spanning the gap. The CDR3 consists of 15 residues. This chain's CDR3 is CASLIWAGPQETQYF. The CDR3, as DNA: TGTGCCAGCCTGATCTGGGCAGGGCCACAAGAGACCCAGTACTTC.

This chain joins TRBV5-8 and TRBJ2-7; D is ambiguous. CDR1 is SGHTS and CDR2 is YDEGEE in the germline V gene. The CDR3 loop spans 11 amino acids. V lost 5 bases and J 4 bases, leaving 7 bases between the germline ends. CDR3 sequence reads: CASRSYYEQYF. As DNA, the CDR3 is TGTGCCAGCAGATCATATTACGAGCAGTACTTC.

V usage is TRBV18 and J usage is TRBJ2-7; 14 nucleotides match TRBD2. This CDR3 has 14 amino acids. V shed 6 bases, J shed 6 bases, and the junction held 4 bases outside the gene matches. Germline V gives CDR1 KGHSH, CDR2 LQKENI. The CDR3 DNA reads TGTGCCAGCTCGCCCGGGACTAGCGGGAGCGAGCAGTACTTC. Translated, it gives CASSPGTSGSEQYF.

The genes are TRBV18 and TRBJ2-1; D ambiguous. The CDR3 is made up of 15 amino acids. V gave up 4 bases and J gave up 1 base, with 11 bases separating them. Germline CDR1 reads KGHSH; CDR2 reads LQKENI. In nucleotides, the CDR3 is TGTGCCAGCTCACTTATAGTCCCATCCTACAATGAGCAGTTCTTC. It yields the protein CASSLIVPSYNEQFF.

V usage is TRBV7-9 and J usage is TRBJ2-2, with 9 bases matching TRBD2. CDR3 length: 16 residues. CDR1 is SEHNR and CDR2 is FQNEAQ in the germline V gene (reference sequence). V dropped 2 bases and J dropped 7; count of bases not matched to a gene: 8. The chain's CDR3 is CASSLSIAGAGGELFF. As DNA, the CDR3 is TGTGCCAGCAGCTTATCAATAGCGGGAGCTGGCGGGGAGCTGTTTTTT.

The genes are TRBV12-5 and TRBJ1-2; D gene ambiguous. Germline assignment: CDR1 LGHNT and CDR2 FRNRAP. Deletions cut 3 bases from V and 4 bases from J, with 12 bases between. The CDR3 is 14 amino acids. The CDR3 region is CASGLGPQLYGYTF. In DNA form, the CDR3 reads TGTGCTAGTGGTTTAGGACCGCAACTCTATGGCTACACCTTC.

The chain recombines TRBV29-1 with TRBJ2-3; no firm D call. The CDR3 has 15 residues. Trimming removed 4 bases at V and 4 bases at J, with 18 bases between. Germline CDR1 reads SQVTM; CDR2 reads ANQGSEA. CDR3 amino acids: CSVGRPIRAPDTQYF. The CDR3 region has the DNA TGCAGCGTTGGTAGACCCATTCGAGCTCCAGATACGCAGTATTTT.